This TCR beta chain came from a study of response to subunit inactivated influenza vaccine. General observations from the study: With each seasonal influenza vaccination, the authors suggested, few new T cells are recruited.

This clonotype was seen a few times. Its antigen is undetermined. This CDR3 contains 16 residues. Trimming took 1 base from V and 4 from J, leaving 15 bases between them. In germline, CDR1 is SGHRS, CDR2 YFSETQ. TCRdb re-analysed the RT-PCR reads in MiXCR, keeping a single row per CDR3 protein. The repertoire holds roughly 700,000 distinct CDR3 sequences, with more than 11% as singletons. This receptor was taken from a man aged 50-59 years who received an inactivated influenza vaccine. This material consisted of PBMCs from blood, taken approximately 15 days before vaccination. This chain uses TRBV5-1 with TRBJ2-1; D might be TRBD1 (5 bases). The CDR3 region is CASSLNPGFGYNEQFF. DNA of the CDR3: TGCGCCAGCAGCTTGAATCCAGGGTTCGGGTACAATGAGCAGTTCTTC. The full variable domain, rest sourced from reference TRBV5-1 and TRBJ2-1, is KAGVTQTPRYLIKTRGQQVTLSCSPISGHRSVSWYQQTPGQGLQFLFEYFSETQRNKGNFPGRFSGRQFSNSRSEMNVSTLELGDSALYLCASSLNPGFGYNEQFFGPGTRLTVL.